The 26 T cell receptor beta chains in this list originate from one sample, sequenced in a study of blood T cells in healthy people across ages. Next came a second PCR, run for about 7 to 12 cycles, which used a sample-barcoded 5' primer along with a J-beta primer mix. MiXCR was run by TCRdb on the 5' RACE reads, yielding one entry per CDR3 protein. Of fewer than 650,000 distinct CDR3 sequences listed, about 29% are singletons. The same sample was also used in a study of T cells of mothers and their children.

The specimen was blood. These receptors were obtained from a boy younger than 10 in good health.

J is TRBJ2-5 and V is TRBV6-5; 9 bases line up with TRBD1. The end of the DNA is better explained by TRBJ2-1, so the J call may be wrong. CDR3 length equals 14 residues. The V gene's germline CDR1 is MNHEY and CDR2 SVGAGI. The CDR3 is CASSSRDRDYEQFF. The CDR3 DNA sequence: TGTGCCAGCAGTAGCCGGGACAGGGATTATGAGCAGTTCTTC.

This clonotype was observed a handful of times. V and J are TRBV5-1 and TRBJ1-4; D is uncertain. Germline V CDR1 and CDR2: SGHRS, YFSETQ. Between the trimmed V and J ends, which lost 0 bases and 7 bases, there was a span of 13 bases. The CDR3 has 15 amino acids. The CDR3 bases are TGCGCCAGCAGCTTGGGAACGGTGGGAGCTGAAAAACTGTTTTTT. Protein product: CASSLGTVGAEKLFF.

DNA for the CDR3: TGCGCCAGCAGCGGGTTGGACAGAACCCCCTACGAGCAGTACTTC. Amino acid sequence: CASSGLDRTPYEQYF. V is TRBV5-1 and J is TRBJ2-1, with a possible D match to TRBD1 (6 bases). The DNA matches TRBJ2-7 better at its end, which makes the J call doubtful. Germline-derived CDR1 and CDR2 are SGHRS and YFSETQ. This CDR3 contains 15 residues.

The rearrangement uses TRBV29-1 and TRBJ2-2; D is possibly TRBD1 (5 bases). Trimming shortened V by 0 bases and J by 6 bases, and 8 bases separated the two germline ends. Germline loops: CDR1 SQVTM, CDR2 ANQGSEA. CDR3 length equals 13 residues. CDR3: CSVEERGSGELFF. CDR3 coding DNA: TGCAGCGTTGAAGAAAGGGGATCCGGGGAGCTGTTTTTT.

The chain links TRBV18 to TRBJ2-5; D call uncertain. The length of the CDR3 is 14 residues. Per the germline V gene, CDR1 is KGHSH and CDR2 is LQKENI. The ends were cut back, 0 bases at V and 2 bases at J, with 7 bases in the middle. The chain's CDR3 is CASSPPFPQETQYF. CDR3 sequence (DNA): TGTGCCAGCTCACCACCGTTTCCTCAAGAGACCCAGTACTTC. The full variable domain, rest sourced from reference TRBV18 and TRBJ2-5, is NAGVMQNPRHLVRRRGQEARLRCSPMKGHSHVYWYRQLPEEGLKFMVYLQKENIIDESGMPKERFSAEFPKEGPSILRIQQVVRGDSAAYFCASSPPFPQETQYFGPGTRLLVL.

V usage is TRBV20-1 and J usage is TRBJ1-1; no reliable D call. Germline CDR1 reads DFQATT; CDR2 reads SNEGSKA (reference sequence). Between the trimmed V and J ends, which lost 5 bases and 7 bases, there was a span of 11 bases. This CDR3 is built from 11 residues. The CDR3 DNA reads TGCAGTGCTTTCCCCAGCCGTGAAGCTTTCTTT. Residues: CSAFPSREAFF.

V usage is TRBV20-1 and J usage is TRBJ2-1; unclear D gene. CDR3 length equals 15 residues. Germline lookup yields CDR1 DFQATT and CDR2 SNEGSKA (reference sequence). The V end was cut by 0 bases, the J end by 2 bases, with 11 bases between. Here the CDR3 reads CSARDIGGAYNEQFF. CDR3 nucleotide sequence: TGCAGTGCTAGAGATATTGGTGGGGCCTACAATGAGCAGTTCTTC.

The V call is TRBV7-2, the J call TRBJ1-2; 7 bases are shared with TRBD1. CDR3 size: 14 residues. Germline V CDR1 and CDR2: SGHTA, FQGNSA. V trimming: 5 bases; J trimming: 7 bases; junction bases outside the gene matches: 10. The CDR3 protein is CASSLDRRGVGYTF. The CDR3 DNA follows: TGTGCCAGCAGCCTGGACAGGAGAGGTGTTGGCTACACCTTC. The complete variable domain, with remaining parts taken from reference TRBV7-2 and TRBJ1-2, reads GAGVSQSPSNKVTEKGKDVELRCDPISGHTALYWYRQSLGQGLEFLIYFQGNSAPDKSGLPSDRFSAERTGGSVSTLTIQRTQQEDSAVYLCASSLDRRGVGYTFGSGTRLTVV.

The chain joins TRBV7-9 to TRBJ2-5; 9 nucleotides align to TRBD2. TRBJ2-7 explains the end of the DNA better; the J call may be wrong. Germline V gene lookup returns CDR1 SEHNR and CDR2 FQNEAQ (reference sequence). This CDR3 spans 16 amino acids. This chain's CDR3 is CASSSKGLAGAYEQYF. CDR3 DNA sequence: TGTGCCAGCAGCTCAAAGGGACTAGCAGGGGCCTACGAGCAGTACTTC.

The gene calls are TRBV5-6 and TRBJ2-3; 9 bases match TRBD2. CDR3 length equals 17 residues. The trim removed 0 bases at V and 4 bases at J, leaving 9 bases unmatched. Germline CDR1 is SGHDT and CDR2 is YYEEEE. The CDR3: CASSLGTSASGADTQYF. DNA for the CDR3: TGTGCCAGCAGCTTGGGGACTAGCGCCAGTGGTGCAGATACGCAGTATTTT.

This chain uses TRBV11-2 with TRBJ2-5; D possibly corresponds to TRBD1 (7 bases). Germline V gene sequence: CDR1 SGHAT, CDR2 FQNNGV. The CDR3 is 16 amino acids. V gave up 1 base and J gave up 1 base, with 13 bases separating them. CDR3: CASSLGAGGSQETQYF. The CDR3 bases are TGTGCCAGCAGCTTAGGTGCAGGGGGGTCCCAAGAGACCCAGTACTTC.

This chain uses TRBV12-3 or TRBV12-4 with TRBJ2-2; weak D call: TRBD2 (6 bases). V was clipped by 6 bases and J by 0 bases, with 8 bases between them. CDR3 length: 14 amino acids. The CDR3 DNA sequence: TGTGCCAGCAGGCGGGGAACGAACACCGGGGAGCTGTTTTTT. Its protein is CASRRGTNTGELFF.

This clonotype has just a few counts. The chain has TRBV7-2 and TRBJ2-1, with 14 nucleotides matching TRBD2. With V trimmed by 1 base and J by 9 bases, 5 bases remained unmatched. Germline CDR1 SGHTA, CDR2 FQGNSA. This CDR3 has 16 amino acids. CDR3 protein: CASSLGGLAGEGEQFF. The CDR3 DNA is TGTGCCAGCAGCTTAGGGGGACTAGCGGGGGAAGGTGAGCAGTTCTTC.

This chain joins TRBV19 and TRBJ1-1; TRBD1 aligns across 7 bases. With 3 bases clipped from V and 0 bases from J, the junction kept 16 bases outside the gene matches. The CDR3 is made up of 19 amino acids. Germline-derived CDR1 and CDR2 are LNHDA and SQIVND (reference sequence). The CDR3 DNA reads as TGTGCCAGTAGTATGAATCAGGGGGTGCGATTCAGTCTGAACACTGAAGCTTTCTTT. Translating it yields CASSMNQGVRFSLNTEAFF. The whole variable domain, filled in from reference TRBV19 and TRBJ1-1, reads DGGITQSPKYLFRKEGQNVTLSCEQNLNHDAMYWYRQDPGQGLRLIYYSQIVNDFQKGDIAEGYSVSREKKESFPLTVTSAQKNPTAFYLCASSMNQGVRFSLNTEAFFGQGTRLTVV.

A note on this clonotype: The junction and the germline gene differ at one end; a read error may be behind it. The V call is TRBV7-9, the J call TRBJ1-4; D uncertain. CDR1 SEHNR and CDR2 FQNEAQ come from the germline V gene (reference sequence). There are 14 residues in the CDR3. CDR3: CASGLEWGNEKLFF. The CDR3 bases are TGTGCCAGCGGCTTAGAATGGGGTAATGAAAAACTGTTTTTT.

This clonotype showed up many times. The gene calls are TRBV28 and TRBJ2-6; no clear D gene. The CDR3 extends over 17 amino acids. Germline V gives CDR1 MDHEN, CDR2 SYDVKM. The V end lost 2 bases, the J end lost 3 bases, and 14 bases lay between the germline ends. The CDR3 DNA reads TGTGCCAGCAGTTTACGGTCCTGGGGTGATGGGGCCAACGTCCTGACTTTC. It translates to CASSLRSWGDGANVLTF.

The V and J genes are TRBV10-3 and TRBJ2-5; D perhaps matches TRBD2 (5 bases). The CDR3 runs to 15 residues. Deletions cut 3 bases from V and 1 base from J, with 12 bases between. Germline CDR1 reads ENHRY; CDR2 reads SYGVKD. The CDR3 nucleotides read TGTGCCATCAGTGATGTGGCTAGCAGCCAAGAGACCCAGTACTTC. It specifies CAISDVASSQETQYF.

This clonotype was recorded a few times. The chain is built from TRBV6-5 and TRBJ2-1; 12 bases map to TRBD2. Germline V gene data show CDR1 as MNHEY and CDR2 as SVGAGI. The CDR3 contains 15 residues. Trimming took 2 bases from V and 7 from J; bases not matched to a gene: 3. In DNA form, the CDR3 reads TGTGCCAGCAGTTACCAGACTAGCGGGAGTAATGAGCAGTTCTTC. Its translation: CASSYQTSGSNEQFF.

This clonotype was counted many times. The V gene is TRBV3-1, the J gene TRBJ2-7; 8 bases fit TRBD1. The CDR3 is made up of 14 amino acids. Germline-derived CDR1 and CDR2 are LGHDT and YNNKEL (reference sequence). The V and J ends lost 2 bases and 2 bases, in that order; junction bases with no gene match: 2. The CDR3 bases are TGTGCCAGCAGCCAATCGGGACAGGCCTACGAGCAGTACTTC. Protein product: CASSQSGQAYEQYF.

The chain links TRBV20-1 to TRBJ2-5, with 7 bases lining up with TRBD2. The V gene's germline CDR1 is DFQATT and CDR2 SNEGSKA (reference sequence). The CDR3 has 14 residues. The CDR3 DNA reads TGCAGAGCTTCCCGTGGAGCGGGGAAAGAGACCCAGTACTTC. Protein: CRASRGAGKETQYF.

This clonotype appeared a few times. The chain couples TRBV5-1 to TRBJ1-4, with a tentative D call TRBD1 (5 bases). V lost 0 bases, J lost 7 bases, and 13 bases lay in between. The CDR3 contains 15 residues. Per germline, CDR1 SGHRS and CDR2 YFSETQ. CDR3 nucleotide sequence: TGCGCCAGCAGCTTGGGCGGGGGTGATTTTGAAAAACTGTTTTTT. Protein: CASSLGGGDFEKLFF.

This clonotype came up a few times. J is TRBJ1-1 and V is TRBV19, with a weak D call TRBD1 (5 bases). Trimming took off 2 bases at V and 1 base at J, with 11 bases between the two ends. Per the germline V gene, CDR1 is LNHDA and CDR2 is SQIVND (reference sequence). The CDR3 extends over 15 amino acids. The CDR3 reads CASSISGTANTEAFF. Here the CDR3 DNA reads TGTGCCAGTAGTATATCCGGGACGGCGAACACTGAAGCTTTCTTT.

The CDR3 DNA reads as TGCGCCAGCAGCGTCGGGACTCAGAACACTGAAGCTTTCTTT. Protein: CASSVGTQNTEAFF. The gene calls are TRBV5-1 and TRBJ1-1; D possibly corresponds to TRBD1 (5 bases). Trimming cost V 4 bases and J 1 base, with 11 bases left between them. Germline V gene lookup returns CDR1 SGHRS and CDR2 YFSETQ. CDR3 length: 14 residues.

This clonotype was detected a few times. V and J are TRBV5-1 and TRBJ2-5; 7 bases are a match to TRBD1. V shed 6 bases, J shed 3 bases, and the junction held 11 bases outside the gene matches. The CDR3 runs 15 residues. Germline loops: CDR1 SGHRS, CDR2 YFSETQ. CDR3 amino acids: CASTRTGGGEETQYF. The CDR3 DNA sequence: TGCGCCAGCACCCGGACAGGCGGTGGGGAAGAGACCCAGTACTTC. Full variable domain (missing parts from reference TRBV5-1 and TRBJ2-5): KAGVTQTPRYLIKTRGQQVTLSCSPISGHRSVSWYQQTPGQGLQFLFEYFSETQRNKGNFPGRFSGRQFSNSRSEMNVSTLELGDSALYLCASTRTGGGEETQYFGPGTRLLVL.

The gene calls are TRBV9 and TRBJ2-7; D may correspond to TRBD1 or TRBD2 (6 bases each). Trimming stripped 3 bases from V and 4 bases from J, with 14 bases between. The CDR3 has 14 amino acids. Germline CDR1 SGDLS, CDR2 YYNGEE. The CDR3 DNA sequence: TGTGCCAGCAGCGCCGGGGGCGGTGTTTACGAGCAGTACTTC. It yields the protein CASSAGGGVYEQYF.

V usage is TRBV30 and J usage is TRBJ2-7; 7 nucleotides agree with TRBD2. The J call could be wrong; TRBJ2-1 is a better fit for the DNA end. The germline V gene has CDR1 GTSNPN and CDR2 SVGIG (reference sequence). This CDR3 spans 15 amino acids. CDR3 loop: CAWSGNLAGVPKQFF. The CDR3 region has the DNA TGTGCCTGGAGTGGAAATTTAGCGGGCGTCCCTAAGCAGTTCTTC.